One and the same sample provided the 19 T cell receptor beta chains below, sequenced in a study of memory B cells and T cells in multiple sclerosis. Separate sequencing covered autoproliferating (CFSE-dim) and non-proliferating (CFSE-high) T cells from stimulus-free culture. Replicate wells were pooled after around seven days of stimulus-free culture of 45 million to 50 million CFSE-labeled PBMCs. No antigen is known for these receptors. Sequencing was performed with immunoSEQ multiplex PCR; in TCRdb, only in-frame clones are kept and a portion is missing. This sample carries over 35,000 clones, approximately 80% of them seen once, and the ten largest clones take approximately 1.2%. Sequencing was performed on PBMCs from blood kept in culture. The receptor source for this set is a human donor with multiple sclerosis.

The rearrangement uses TRBV30 and TRBJ2-6; D tentatively reads TRBD1 or TRBD2 (5 bases each). Deletions cut 8 bases from V and 2 bases from J, with 13 bases between. The V gene's germline CDR1 is GTSNPN and CDR2 SVGIG (reference sequence). The CDR3 has 14 residues. CDR3: CAGGGRTGANVLTF. As DNA, the CDR3 is TGTGCCGGGGGTGGGCGCACTGGGGCCAACGTCCTGACTTTC.

DNA for the CDR3: TGTGCCTGGAGGGAATTTCAGGGGCACGGCTACACCTTC. Amino acid sequence: CAWREFQGHGYTF. The chain carries TRBV30 and TRBJ1-2, with D perhaps TRBD1 (6 bases). CDR1 is GTSNPN, CDR2 SVGIG, per germline (reference sequence). The CDR3 extends over 13 amino acids. V lost 3 bases to trimming and J lost 8 bases, with 16 bases between them.

The chain combines TRBV7-3 with TRBJ2-7; 10 nucleotides align to TRBD2. Germline V gene sequence: CDR1 SGHTA, CDR2 FQGTGA. This CDR3 is 15 amino acids long. V was clipped by 5 bases and J by 0 bases; unmatched bases: 4. CDR3 protein: CASSPRLAGSYEQYF. Here the CDR3 DNA reads TGTGCCAGCAGCCCAAGACTAGCGGGCTCCTACGAGCAGTACTTC. Full variable domain (remainder filled in from reference TRBV7-3 and TRBJ2-7): GAGVSQTPSNKVTEKGKYVELRCDPISGHTALYWYRQSLGQGPEFLIYFQGTGAADDSGLPNDRFFAVRPEGSVSTLKIQRTERGDSAVYLCASSPRLAGSYEQYFGPGTRLTVT.

The rearrangement joins TRBV19 to TRBJ2-1, with 10 positions matching TRBD2. Germline V gene lookup returns CDR1 LNHDA and CDR2 SQIVND (reference sequence). The junction had 2 bases not matched to a gene; V was cut back by 1 base and J by 5 bases. There are 15 residues in the CDR3. For the CDR3, the DNA is TGTGCCAGTAGTATAGGTAGCGGGGGGAACAATGAGCAGTTCTTC. It translates to CASSIGSGGNNEQFF.

The chain links TRBV2 to TRBJ1-5; weak D call: TRBD1 (5 bases). The CDR3 runs 13 residues. V was trimmed by 3 bases and J by 11 bases, leaving 14 bases between them. Germline loops: CDR1 SNHLY, CDR2 FYNNEI. Written as DNA, the CDR3 is TGTGCCAGCAGTGAGGGTCAGGGAATGACCCAGCATTTT. Translation: CASSEGQGMTQHF. Supplemented by reference TRBV2 and TRBJ1-5, the full variable domain reads EPEVTQTPSHQVTQMGQEVILRCVPISNHLYFYWYRQILGQKVEFLVSFYNNEISEKSEIFDDQFSVERPDGSNFTLKIRSTKLEDSAMYFCASSEGQGMTQHFGDGTRLSIL.

The V call is TRBV19, the J call TRBJ2-2, with TRBD1 identical over 8 bases. Losses at the gene ends were 3 bases for V and 5 bases for J; bases not matched to a gene: 11. The CDR3 has 17 residues. Germline-derived CDR1 and CDR2 are LNHDA and SQIVND (reference sequence). Here the CDR3 reads CASSMWAQGAQTGELFF. CDR3 bases: TGTGCCAGTAGTATGTGGGCCCAGGGGGCGCAGACCGGGGAGCTGTTTTTT.

Points on this clone: Germline and junction disagree at one end, which may indicate a read error. The rearrangement links TRBV4-1 to TRBJ2-1; D gene ambiguous. Germline V CDR1 and CDR2: MGHRA, YSYEKL. The CDR3 runs 17 residues. The chain's CDR3 is CASGQEPPLFANNEQFF. The CDR3 DNA follows: TGCGCCAGCGGCCAAGAACCCCCCCTCTTCGCCAACAATGAGCAGTTCTTC.

This chain uses TRBV20-1 with TRBJ2-7; D not resolved. Per germline, CDR1 DFQATT and CDR2 SNEGSKA (reference sequence). The CDR3 consists of 11 residues. Trimming took off 0 bases at V and 4 bases at J, with 4 bases between the two ends. The CDR3 bases are TGCAGTGCTAGAGACAAATACGAGCAGTACTTC. It specifies CSARDKYEQYF.

This clone was seen just once. This chain joins TRBV29-1 and TRBJ1-1; possible D gene TRBD1, 5 bases. CDR3 length: 12 residues. From germline, CDR1 is SQVTM and CDR2 ANQGSEA. V was shortened by 6 bases and J by 3 bases, with 11 bases between the two germline ends. The CDR3 sequence is CSVVLGDTEAFF. The CDR3 bases are TGCAGCGTAGTCTTGGGGGACACTGAAGCTTTCTTT.

The rearrangement uses TRBV6-5 and TRBJ2-5; 9 nucleotides agree with TRBD1. This CDR3 contains 13 residues. Per germline, CDR1 MNHEY and CDR2 SVGAGI. Losses at the gene ends were 6 bases for V and 6 bases for J; bases not matched to a gene: 5. Written as DNA, the CDR3 is TGTGCCAGCAGAGGGACAGGGAAAAAGACCCAGTACTTC. Translating gives CASRGTGKKTQYF.

The chain is built from TRBV5-8 and TRBJ2-5, with TRBD1 as a possible D gene (7 bases). Trimming pared 3 bases from V and 5 bases from J, leaving 17 bases between. The CDR3 is 15 residues long. Germline CDR1 and CDR2: SGHTS and YDEGEE. The CDR3 coding sequence is TGTGCCAGCAGCTCTCAGGGGGGCAAGTGGGAGACCCAGTACTTC. Its protein is CASSSQGGKWETQYF.

V and J are TRBV19 and TRBJ1-1, with D unclear. Germline assignment: CDR1 LNHDA and CDR2 SQIVND (reference sequence). V was cut by 5 bases and J by 4 bases, with 11 bases left in between. There are 13 residues in the CDR3. The CDR3 here is CASSWTVSTEAFF. CDR3 DNA sequence: TGTGCCAGTAGTTGGACGGTTAGCACTGAAGCTTTCTTT.

This clone appeared a few times. The chain carries TRBV2 and TRBJ2-3; TRBD1 is a possible D gene (6 bases). This CDR3 region has 16 residues. Germline CDR1 reads SNHLY; CDR2 reads FYNNEI. Trimming took 5 bases from V and 3 from J, leaving 18 bases between them. CDR3: CASSKTKQGGTDTQYF. Written as DNA, the CDR3 is TGTGCCAGCAGTAAGACCAAACAGGGTGGAACAGATACGCAGTATTTT.

The rearrangement links TRBV2 to TRBJ2-5; TRBD1 matches at 9 bases. Germline V gives CDR1 SNHLY, CDR2 FYNNEI. V gave up 3 bases and J gave up 4 bases; unmatched junction bases: 6. This CDR3 is built from 15 residues. The CDR3 DNA reads TGTGCCAGCAGTGACGGATGGACAGGGGTAGAGACCCAGTACTTC. Translation gives CASSDGWTGVETQYF. Variable domain in full (rest from reference TRBV2 and TRBJ2-5): EPEVTQTPSHQVTQMGQEVILRCVPISNHLYFYWYRQILGQKVEFLVSFYNNEISEKSEIFDDQFSVERPDGSNFTLKIRSTKLEDSAMYFCASSDGWTGVETQYFGPGTRLLVL.

To note about this clone: This same CDR3 is encoded by further DNA sequences in the sample. The chain couples TRBV6-1 to TRBJ1-2; 11 bases line up with TRBD1. Germline V CDR1 and CDR2: MNHNS, SASEGT. The CDR3 sequence is 15 residues long. Losses at the gene ends were 1 base for V and 8 bases for J; bases not matched to a gene: 6. As DNA, the CDR3 is TGTGCCAGCAGTGAAGAGGGACAGGGGGTCAGCGGCTACACCTTC. Translating gives CASSEEGQGVSGYTF.

V gene TRBV6-6 combines with J gene TRBJ2-5; 7 bases are a match to TRBD1. CDR3 length equals 15 residues. V dropped 4 bases and J dropped 3; count of bases not matched to a gene: 8. Germline CDR1 is MNHNY and CDR2 is SVGAGI (reference sequence). The CDR3 bases are TGTGCCAGCAGTTCCCGGGACAGTGCAGAAGAGACCCAGTACTTC. Translated: CASSSRDSAEETQYF.

This clone has only a few counts. The chain is built from TRBV7-9 and TRBJ1-6, with D perhaps TRBD1 (5 bases). This CDR3 is 13 amino acids long. CDR1 is SEHNR, CDR2 FQNEAQ, per germline (reference sequence). V was shortened by 6 bases and J by 9 bases, with 12 bases between the two germline ends. The DNA of the CDR3 is TGTGCCAGCAGATTAACAGGTCGTTCACCCCTCCACTTT. Its translation: CASRLTGRSPLHF.

The V call is TRBV4-1, the J call TRBJ2-7; the match to TRBD1 covers 8 bases. The CDR3 totals 15 residues. Losses at the gene ends were 3 bases for V and 3 bases for J; bases not matched to a gene: 7. Germline assignment: CDR1 MGHRA and CDR2 YSYEKL. The DNA of the CDR3 is TGCGCCAGCAGCCAGATGACAGGGGCAGTCTACGAGCAGTACTTC. The encoded protein is CASSQMTGAVYEQYF.

This clone was seen a handful of times. The rearrangement joins TRBV7-6 to TRBJ1-2, with 7 nucleotides matching TRBD1. V was pared by 6 bases and J by 7 bases, with 5 bases of the junction left unmatched. The CDR3 length is 12 residues. Germline assignment: CDR1 SGHVS and CDR2 FNYEAQ. For the CDR3, the DNA is TGTGCCAGCAGGGGCACAGGGGCTGGCTACACCTTC. Protein sequence: CASRGTGAGYTF.